The clone carrying this T cell receptor (beta chain) occurred many times. Its target is unknown. This record belongs to a study of T cell repertoires in cytomegalovirus infection. Study overall: CMV infection plus the matching HLA type was flagged by public TCR beta signatures. Study findings and constraints: HLA-C-restricted TCR beta clonotypes specific for CMV led the ex vivo response.

TCRdb passed the reads through MiXCR, listing each CDR3 protein once. Of 90,000 to 130,000 distinct CDR3 sequences in the sample, roughly 9.1% were seen once. Germline V gene data show CDR1 as ENHRY and CDR2 as SYGVKD. V was trimmed by 2 bases and J by 1 base, leaving 5 bases between them. The CDR3 spans 13 residues. The sample consisted of PBMCs, sequenced either directly or after in vitro stimulation (not recorded which). The chain employs TRBV10-3 and TRBJ1-1, with no clear D. The origin of this receptor is a human donor in good health (CMV status not recorded). Some clones in this sample may be carry-over from other donors' samples. The CDR3 region has the DNA TGTGCCATCAGTGAGACACCGAACACTGAAGCTTTCTTT. This translates into CAISETPNTEAFF.